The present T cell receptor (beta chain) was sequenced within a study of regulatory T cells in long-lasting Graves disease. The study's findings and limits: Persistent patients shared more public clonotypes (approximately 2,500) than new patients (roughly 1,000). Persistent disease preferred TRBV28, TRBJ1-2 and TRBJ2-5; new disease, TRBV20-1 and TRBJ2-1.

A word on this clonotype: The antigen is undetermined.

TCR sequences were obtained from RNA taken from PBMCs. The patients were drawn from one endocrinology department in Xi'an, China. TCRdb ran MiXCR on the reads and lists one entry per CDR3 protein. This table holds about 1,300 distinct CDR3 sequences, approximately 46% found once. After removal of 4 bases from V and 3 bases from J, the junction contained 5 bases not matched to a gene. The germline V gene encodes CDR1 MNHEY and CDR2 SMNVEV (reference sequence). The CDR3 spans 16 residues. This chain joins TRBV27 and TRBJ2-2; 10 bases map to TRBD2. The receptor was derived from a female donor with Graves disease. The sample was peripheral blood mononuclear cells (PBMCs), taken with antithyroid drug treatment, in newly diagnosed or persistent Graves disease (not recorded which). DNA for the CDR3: TGTGCCAGCAGTTCTCTAGCGGGAGAGGACACCGGGGAGCTGTTTTTT. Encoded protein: CASSSLAGEDTGELFF.